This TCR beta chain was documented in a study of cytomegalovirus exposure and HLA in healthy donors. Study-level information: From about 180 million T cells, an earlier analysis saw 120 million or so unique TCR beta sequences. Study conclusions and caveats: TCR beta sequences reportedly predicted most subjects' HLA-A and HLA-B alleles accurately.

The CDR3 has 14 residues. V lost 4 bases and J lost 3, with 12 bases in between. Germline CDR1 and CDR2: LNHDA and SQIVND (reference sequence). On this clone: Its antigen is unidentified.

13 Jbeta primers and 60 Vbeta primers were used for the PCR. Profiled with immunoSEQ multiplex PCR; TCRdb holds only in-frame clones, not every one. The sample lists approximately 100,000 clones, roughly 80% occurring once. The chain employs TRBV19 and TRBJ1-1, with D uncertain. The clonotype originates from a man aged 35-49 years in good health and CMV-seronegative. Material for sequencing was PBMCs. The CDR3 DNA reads TGTGCCAGTAGTAGTATAGGGAGGGACACTGAAGCTTTCTTT. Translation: CASSSIGRDTEAFF.